One T cell receptor beta chain is described in this entry. These data come from a study of blood T cell repertoires in COVID-19. All enrollees were about 18 to 100 years old and from 20 to 30 US areas. In assigning cohorts, the study relied on participant-reported clinical history. Two negative PCRs, clearance, or symptom resolution were required of recovered Cohort 3 donors. CDR3 length: 15 residues. Germline V gene lookup returns CDR1 MNHEY and CDR2 SMNVEV (reference sequence). V was clipped by 6 bases and J by 2 bases, with 17 bases between them. TCRdb's copy holds only in-frame clones and misses some; the assay was immunoSEQ multiplex PCR. Altogether 350,000 to 450,000 clones are present, 83% being singletons, with the ten largest covering roughly 5.1%.

The sequenced sample consisted of PBMCs or T cells enriched from blood (not recorded which). The receptor was derived from a woman aged 45-60 years who had recovered from COVID-19. V gene TRBV27 combines with J gene TRBJ2-7; tentatively, D is TRBD2 (5 bases). The CDR3 region is CASRAAGAGAYEQYF. The DNA of the CDR3 is TGTGCCAGCAGAGCCGCGGGCGCCGGGGCCTACGAGCAGTACTTC.